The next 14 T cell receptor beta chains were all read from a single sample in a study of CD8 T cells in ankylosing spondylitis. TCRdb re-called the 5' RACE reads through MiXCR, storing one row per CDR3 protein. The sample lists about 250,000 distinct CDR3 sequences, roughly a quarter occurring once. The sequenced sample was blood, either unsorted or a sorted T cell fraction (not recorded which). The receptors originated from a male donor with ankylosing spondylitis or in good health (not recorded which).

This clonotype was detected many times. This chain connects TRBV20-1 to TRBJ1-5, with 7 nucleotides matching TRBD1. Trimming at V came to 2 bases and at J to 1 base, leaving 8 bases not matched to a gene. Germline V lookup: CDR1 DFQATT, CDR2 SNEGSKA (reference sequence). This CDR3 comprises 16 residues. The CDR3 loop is CSARNRGSRSNQPQHF. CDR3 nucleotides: TGCAGTGCTAGAAACAGGGGATCTCGGAGCAATCAGCCCCAGCATTTT.

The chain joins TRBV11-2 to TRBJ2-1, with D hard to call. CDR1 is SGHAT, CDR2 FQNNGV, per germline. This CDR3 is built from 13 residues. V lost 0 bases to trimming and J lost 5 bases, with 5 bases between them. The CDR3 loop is CASSLDRDNEQFF. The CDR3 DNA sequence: TGTGCCAGCAGCTTAGATAGGGACAATGAGCAGTTCTTC.

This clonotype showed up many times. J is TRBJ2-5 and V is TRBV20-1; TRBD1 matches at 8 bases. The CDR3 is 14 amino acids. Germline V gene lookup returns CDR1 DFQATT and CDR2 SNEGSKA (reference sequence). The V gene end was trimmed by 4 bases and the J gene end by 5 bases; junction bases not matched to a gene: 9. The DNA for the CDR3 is TGCAGTGCTAAGGACAGGGTAATTCAGGAGACCCAGTACTTC. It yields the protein CSAKDRVIQETQYF.

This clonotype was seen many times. The CDR3 bases are TGTGCCAGCAGTCCAGGGAAGGGAACTGAAGCTTTCTTT. Amino acid sequence: CASSPGKGTEAFF. The J gene is TRBJ1-1, the V gene TRBV12-3 or TRBV12-4, with D maybe TRBD1 (5 bases). The CDR3 runs 13 residues. V was clipped by 5 bases and J by 5 bases, with 12 bases between them.

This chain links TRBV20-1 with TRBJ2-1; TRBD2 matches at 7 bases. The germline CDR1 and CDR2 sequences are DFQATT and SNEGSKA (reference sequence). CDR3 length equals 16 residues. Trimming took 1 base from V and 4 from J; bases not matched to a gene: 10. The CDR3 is CSARGGRTRAYNEQFF. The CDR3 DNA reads TGCAGTGCTAGAGGCGGACGGACTAGAGCTTACAATGAGCAGTTCTTC.

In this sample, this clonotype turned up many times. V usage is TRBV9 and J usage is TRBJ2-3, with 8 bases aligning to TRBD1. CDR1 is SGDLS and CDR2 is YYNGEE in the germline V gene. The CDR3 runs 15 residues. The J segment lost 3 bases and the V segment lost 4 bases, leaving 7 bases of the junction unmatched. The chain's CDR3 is CASSLGTGGTDTQYF. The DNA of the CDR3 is TGTGCCAGCAGCCTGGGGACAGGAGGGACAGATACGCAGTATTTT.

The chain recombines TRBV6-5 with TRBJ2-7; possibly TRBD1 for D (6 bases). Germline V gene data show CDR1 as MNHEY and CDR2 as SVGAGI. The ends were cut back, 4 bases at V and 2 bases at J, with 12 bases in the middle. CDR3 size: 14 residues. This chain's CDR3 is CASSSWDKPYEQYF. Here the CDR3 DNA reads TGTGCCAGCAGTTCCTGGGACAAACCCTACGAGCAGTACTTC.

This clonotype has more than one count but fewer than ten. CDR3 sequence: CASSGPGLAGGSQETQYF. The DNA of the CDR3 is TGTGCCAGCAGTGGCCCCGGACTAGCGGGGGGGAGTCAAGAGACCCAGTACTTC. The chain is built from TRBV12-3 or TRBV12-4 and TRBJ2-5, with 15 bases that match TRBD2. The CDR3 is 18 residues long. With 5 bases clipped from V and 2 bases from J, the junction kept 9 bases outside the gene matches.

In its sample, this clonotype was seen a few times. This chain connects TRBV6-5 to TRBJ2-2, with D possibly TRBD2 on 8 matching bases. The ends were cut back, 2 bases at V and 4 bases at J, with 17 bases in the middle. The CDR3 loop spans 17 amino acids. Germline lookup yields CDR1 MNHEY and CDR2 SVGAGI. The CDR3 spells CASSYTGVGRGTGELFF. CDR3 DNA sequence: TGTGCCAGCAGTTACACAGGGGTCGGGAGGGGCACCGGGGAGCTGTTTTTT.

For the CDR3, the DNA is TGTGCCAGCAGCTGGGGGGGGGCGCGAGGCTACACCTTC. Translated, it gives CASSWGGARGYTF. The J gene is TRBJ1-2, the V gene TRBV11-3; maybe TRBD1 (6 bases). Per germline, CDR1 SGHNT and CDR2 YENEEA. CDR3 length equals 13 residues. Between the trimmed V and J ends, which lost 4 bases and 8 bases, there was a span of 14 bases.

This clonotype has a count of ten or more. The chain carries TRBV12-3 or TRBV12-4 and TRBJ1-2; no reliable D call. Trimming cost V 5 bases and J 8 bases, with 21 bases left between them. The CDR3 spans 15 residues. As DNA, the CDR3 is TGTGCCAGCAGTCTATCCATGGAGGGCGCCGCCGGCTACACCTTC. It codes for CASSLSMEGAAGYTF.

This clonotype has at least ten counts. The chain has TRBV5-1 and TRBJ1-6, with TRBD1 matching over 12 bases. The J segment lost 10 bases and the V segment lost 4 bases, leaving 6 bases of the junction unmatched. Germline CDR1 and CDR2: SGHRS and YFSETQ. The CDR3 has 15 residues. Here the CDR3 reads CASSPGTGGRSPLHF. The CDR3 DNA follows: TGCGCCAGCAGCCCGGGGACAGGGGGCAGGTCACCCCTCCACTTT.

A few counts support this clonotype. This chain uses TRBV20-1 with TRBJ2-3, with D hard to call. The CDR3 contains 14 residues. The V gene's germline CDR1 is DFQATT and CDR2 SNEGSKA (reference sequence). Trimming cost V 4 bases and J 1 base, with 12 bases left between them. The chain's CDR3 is CSATTRTGTDTQYF. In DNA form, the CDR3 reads TGCAGTGCTACCACTCGGACGGGCACAGATACGCAGTATTTT.

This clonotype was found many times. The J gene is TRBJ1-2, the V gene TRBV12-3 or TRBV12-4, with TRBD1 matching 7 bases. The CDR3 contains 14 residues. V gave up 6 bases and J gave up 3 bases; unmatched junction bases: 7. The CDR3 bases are TGTGCCAGCAGATCTGGGACAGCCTACTATGGCTACACCTTC. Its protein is CASRSGTAYYGYTF.